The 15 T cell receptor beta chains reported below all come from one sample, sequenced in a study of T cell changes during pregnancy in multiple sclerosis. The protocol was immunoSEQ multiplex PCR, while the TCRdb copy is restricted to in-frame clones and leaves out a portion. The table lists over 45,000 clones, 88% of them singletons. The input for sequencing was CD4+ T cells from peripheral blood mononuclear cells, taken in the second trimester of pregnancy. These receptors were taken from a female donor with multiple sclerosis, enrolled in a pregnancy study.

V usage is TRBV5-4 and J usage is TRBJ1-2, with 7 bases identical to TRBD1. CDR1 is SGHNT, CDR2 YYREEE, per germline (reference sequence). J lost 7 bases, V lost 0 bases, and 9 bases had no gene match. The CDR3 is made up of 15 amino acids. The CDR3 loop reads CASSLAREGGRGYTF. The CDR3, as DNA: TGTGCCAGCAGCTTGGCCCGGGAAGGGGGCCGTGGCTACACCTTC.

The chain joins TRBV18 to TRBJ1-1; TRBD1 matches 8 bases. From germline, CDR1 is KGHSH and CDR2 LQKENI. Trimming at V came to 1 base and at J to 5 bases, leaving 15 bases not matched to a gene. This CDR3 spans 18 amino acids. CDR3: CASSPLGQGATVGTEAFF. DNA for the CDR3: TGTGCCAGCTCACCACTCGGGCAGGGGGCAACGGTGGGGACTGAAGCTTTCTTT.

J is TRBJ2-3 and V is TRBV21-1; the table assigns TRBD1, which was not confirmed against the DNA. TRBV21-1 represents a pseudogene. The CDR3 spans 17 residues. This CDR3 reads CASSKAQPGGGADTQYF. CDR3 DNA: TGTGCCAGCAGCAAAGCGCAACCAGGGGGCGGCGCAGATACGCAGTATTTT.

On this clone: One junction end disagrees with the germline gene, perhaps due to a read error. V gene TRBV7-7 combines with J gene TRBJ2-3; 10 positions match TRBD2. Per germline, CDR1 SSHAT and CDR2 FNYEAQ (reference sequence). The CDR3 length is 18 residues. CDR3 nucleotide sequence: TGTGCTAGCAGCTTAAAGTTAGCTGGACTAGCGGGCACAGATACGCAGTATTTT. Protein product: CASSLKLAGLAGTDTQYF.

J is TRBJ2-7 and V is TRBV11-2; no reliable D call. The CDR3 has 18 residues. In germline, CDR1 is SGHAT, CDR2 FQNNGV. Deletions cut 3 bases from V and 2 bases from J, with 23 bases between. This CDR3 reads CASSFPSVPGSLPYEQYF. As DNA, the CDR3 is TGTGCCAGCAGCTTCCCATCTGTCCCCGGGTCTTTACCCTACGAGCAGTACTTC.

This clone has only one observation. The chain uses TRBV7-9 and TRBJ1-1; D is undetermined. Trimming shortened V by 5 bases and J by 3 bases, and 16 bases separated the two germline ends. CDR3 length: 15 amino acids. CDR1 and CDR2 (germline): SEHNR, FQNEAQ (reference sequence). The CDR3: CASSLGGPGDTEAFF. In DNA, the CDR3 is TGTGCCAGCAGCCTGGGCGGGCCCGGGGACACTGAAGCTTTCTTT.

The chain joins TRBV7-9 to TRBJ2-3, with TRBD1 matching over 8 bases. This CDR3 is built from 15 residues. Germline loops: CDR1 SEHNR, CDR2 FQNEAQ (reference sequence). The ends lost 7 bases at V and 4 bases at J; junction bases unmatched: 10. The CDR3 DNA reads TGTGCCAGCACCACAGGGGGGAGGACCCCAGATACGCAGTATTTT. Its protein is CASTTGGRTPDTQYF.

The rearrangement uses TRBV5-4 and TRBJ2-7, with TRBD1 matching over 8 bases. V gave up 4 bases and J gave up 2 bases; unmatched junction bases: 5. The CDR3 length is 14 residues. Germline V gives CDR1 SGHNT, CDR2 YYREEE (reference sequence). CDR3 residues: CASSPRTGPYEQYF. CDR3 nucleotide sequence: TGTGCCAGCAGCCCCAGGACAGGGCCCTACGAGCAGTACTTC.

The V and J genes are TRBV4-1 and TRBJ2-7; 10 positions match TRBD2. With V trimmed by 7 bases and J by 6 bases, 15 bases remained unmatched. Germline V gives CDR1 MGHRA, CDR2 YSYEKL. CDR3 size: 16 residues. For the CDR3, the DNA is TGCGCCAGCATCCAGGACCCTAGCGGGAGTTTCTCCGAGCAGTACTTC. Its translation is CASIQDPSGSFSEQYF.

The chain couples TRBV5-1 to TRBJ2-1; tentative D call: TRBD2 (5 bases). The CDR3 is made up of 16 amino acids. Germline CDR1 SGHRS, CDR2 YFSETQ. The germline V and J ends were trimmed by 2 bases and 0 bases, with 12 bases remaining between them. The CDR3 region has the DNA TGCGCCAGCAGCTTACCCGGACTGAGCTCCTACAATGAGCAGTTCTTC. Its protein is CASSLPGLSSYNEQFF.

CDR3 in amino acids: CASSKSGLRSYNEQFF. CDR3 nucleotide sequence: TGCGCCAGCAGCAAGTCGGGTTTAAGATCCTACAATGAGCAGTTCTTC. This rearrangement joins TRBV5-1 to TRBJ2-1, with D uncertain. Germline V lookup: CDR1 SGHRS, CDR2 YFSETQ. V lost 4 bases and J 1 base, leaving 15 bases between the germline ends. The CDR3 has 16 residues.

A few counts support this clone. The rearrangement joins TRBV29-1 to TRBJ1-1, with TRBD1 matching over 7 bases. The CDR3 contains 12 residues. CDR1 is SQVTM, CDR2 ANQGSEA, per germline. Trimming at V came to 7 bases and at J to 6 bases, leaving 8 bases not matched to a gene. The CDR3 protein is CSAIRGTAEAFF. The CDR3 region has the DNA TGCAGCGCGATTCGGGGGACAGCTGAAGCTTTCTTT.

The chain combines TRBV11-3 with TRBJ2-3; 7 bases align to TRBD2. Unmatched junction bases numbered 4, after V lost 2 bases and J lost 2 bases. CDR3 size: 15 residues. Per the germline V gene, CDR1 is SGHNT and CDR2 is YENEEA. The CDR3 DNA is TGTGCCAGCAGCTTATCTAGCGGACCCACAGATACGCAGTATTTT. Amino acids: CASSLSSGPTDTQYF.

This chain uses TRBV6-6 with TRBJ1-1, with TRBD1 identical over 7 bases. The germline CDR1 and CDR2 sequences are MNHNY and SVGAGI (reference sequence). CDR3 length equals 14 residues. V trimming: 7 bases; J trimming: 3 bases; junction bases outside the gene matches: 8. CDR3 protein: CASIQQGWDTEAFF. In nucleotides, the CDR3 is TGTGCCAGCATTCAACAGGGGTGGGACACTGAAGCTTTCTTT.

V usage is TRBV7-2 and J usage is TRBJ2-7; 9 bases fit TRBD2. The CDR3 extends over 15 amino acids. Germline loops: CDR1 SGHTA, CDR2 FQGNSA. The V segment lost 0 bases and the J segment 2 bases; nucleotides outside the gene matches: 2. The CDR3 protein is CASSLALAGTYEQYF. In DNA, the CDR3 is TGTGCCAGCAGCTTAGCACTAGCGGGCACCTACGAGCAGTACTTC.